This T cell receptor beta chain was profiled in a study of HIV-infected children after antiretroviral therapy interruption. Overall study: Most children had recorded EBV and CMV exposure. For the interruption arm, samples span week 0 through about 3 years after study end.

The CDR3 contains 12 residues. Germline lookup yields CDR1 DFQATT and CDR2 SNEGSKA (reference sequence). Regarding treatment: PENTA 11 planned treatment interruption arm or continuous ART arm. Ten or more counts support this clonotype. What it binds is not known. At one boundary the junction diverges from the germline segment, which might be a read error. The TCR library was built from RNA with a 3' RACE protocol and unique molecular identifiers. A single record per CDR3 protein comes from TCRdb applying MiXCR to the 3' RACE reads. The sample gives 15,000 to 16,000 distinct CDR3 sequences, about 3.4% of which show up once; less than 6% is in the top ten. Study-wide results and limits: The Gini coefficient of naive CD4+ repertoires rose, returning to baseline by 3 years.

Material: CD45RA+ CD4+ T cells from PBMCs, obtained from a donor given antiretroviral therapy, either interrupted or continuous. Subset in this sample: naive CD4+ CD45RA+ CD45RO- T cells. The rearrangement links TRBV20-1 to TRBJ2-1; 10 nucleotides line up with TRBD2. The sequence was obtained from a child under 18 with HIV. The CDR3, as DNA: TGCAGTGCTAGGGCCAGCGGGGGGGCGATCCTCTTC. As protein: CSARASGGAILF.